Listed below are T cell receptor beta chains from one sample, sequenced in a study of T cell repertoires in cytomegalovirus infection. These receptors have no identified antigens. TCRdb reprocessed the reads with MiXCR, giving one entry per CDR3 protein. The sample shows around 770,000 distinct CDR3 sequences, just under 30% of them seen only once. The source material was cultured CD8+ T cells from PBMCs, sampled from culture after CMV antigen stimulation. The receptor set was obtained from a human donor in good health (CMV status not recorded). Some clones in this sample may be carry-over from other donors' samples. The CDR3 runs from the conserved cysteine through the conserved F or W. A D gene is named only where the DNA matches it firmly. Clone size is shown for a subset of rows, as once, few, many or a class of expanded clone.

clone_size	v_call	j_call	d_call	cdr3_nt	cdr3_aa
NA	TRBV24-1	TRBJ2-5	TRBD1	TGTGCCACCAGTGATTTCGGGACAGGGGCGGGGGAGACCCAGTACTTC	CATSDFGTGAGETQYF
NA	TRBV27	TRBJ2-1	TRBD2	TGTGCCAGCAGAATAACTAGCGGGGGGGCCTACAATGAGCAGTTCTTC	CASRITSGGAYNEQFF
NA	TRBV11-2	TRBJ2-1	NA	TGTGCCAGCAGCTTAGAATCAGGGATTGAGCAGTTCTTC	CASSLESGIEQFF
NA	TRBV10-3	TRBJ1-2	NA	TGTGCCATCACGGGCCAGGGGTGGAGCGGCTACACCTTC	CAITGQGWSGYTF
NA	TRBV14	TRBJ1-1	NA	TGTGCCAGCAGCCAAGATGAGTGGGAAGCTTTCTTT	CASSQDEWEAFF
many	TRBV7-7	TRBJ2-5	TRBD2	TGTGCTAGCAGCTTAGGACTAGCGGGGGCCCAAGAGACCCAGTACTTC	CASSLGLAGAQETQYF
NA	TRBV6-6	TRBJ2-2	NA	TGTGCCAGCAGTTCGGCCCGGACGGGAGAGCTGTTTTTT	CASSSARTGELFF
few	TRBV6-2/TRBV6-3	TRBJ1-1	TRBD1	TGTGCCAGCAGCATAAGGGACAGCCCTTCTGAAGCTTTCTTT	CASSIRDSPSEAFF
NA	TRBV6-5	TRBJ2-7	NA	TGTGCCAGCAGTTACTCGAGGGGTATCCTCTACGAGCAGTACTTC	CASSYSRGILYEQYF
NA	TRBV6-2/TRBV6-3	TRBJ2-5	NA	TGTGCCAGCACTATTGCGGGATTCCGAGAGACCCAGTACTTC	CASTIAGFRETQYF
few	TRBV10-3	TRBJ1-2	NA	TGTGCCATCAGTGAGATGAAGGGGGGCCTATTGGGCTACACCTTC	CAISEMKGGLLGYTF
NA	TRBV7-6	TRBJ1-2	TRBD1	TGTGCCAGCAGCCTGTGGGACAGGGGAGACTATGGCTACACCTTC	CASSLWDRGDYGYTF
many	TRBV28	TRBJ1-3	NA	TGTGCCAGCAAAGGGGTCCTACTAGGAAACACCATATATTTT	CASKGVLLGNTIYF
many	TRBV28	TRBJ2-2	TRBD2	TGTGCCAGCAGTTTACTGAGACTAGCGGGGGGGCATTCCGGGGAGCTGTTTTTT	CASSLLRLAGGHSGELFF
NA	TRBV6-6	TRBJ2-1	NA	TGTGCCAGCAGTTACTCCATGCTGTCGGCGGTCTACAATGAGCAGTTCTTC	CASSYSMLSAVYNEQFF
NA	TRBV10-3	TRBJ2-7	TRBD1	TGTGCCATCAAAGGGACAGGGGAGGACGAGCAGTACTTC	CAIKGTGEDEQYF
NA	TRBV7-9	TRBJ1-1	NA	TGTGCCAGCAGCTTAGAGGACAGGAACACTGAAGCTTTCTTT	CASSLEDRNTEAFF
NA	TRBV6-5	TRBJ2-1	NA	TGTGCCAGCAGTTACGGGCCCAACAATGAGCAGTTCTTC	CASSYGPNNEQFF
NA	TRBV15	TRBJ1-1	NA	TGTGCCACCAGCAGAGATGACGGAATGAACACTGAAGCTTTCTTT	CATSRDDGMNTEAFF
few	TRBV27	TRBJ1-6	TRBD1	TGTGCCAGCAGGGACAGGGAGGCTTCACCCCTCCACTTT	CASRDREASPLHF
NA	TRBV10-3	TRBJ2-5	NA	TGTGCCATCAGTGATGGACGGGGTGCCCAGTACTTC	CAISDGRGAQYF
NA	TRBV12-5	TRBJ1-5	NA	TGTGCTAGTGGTTTCACTGCGGGTCAGGTCAGCAATCAGCCCCAGCATTTT	CASGFTAGQVSNQPQHF
NA	TRBV7-9	TRBJ2-7	NA	TGTGCCAGCAGCTCCCCTCGGGCGTACGAGCAGTACTTC	CASSSPRAYEQYF
NA	TRBV7-9	TRBJ1-4	NA	TGTGCCAGCAGCTCAGGGCCTCGAGAAAAACTGTTTTTT	CASSSGPREKLFF
NA	TRBV5-4	TRBJ2-1	TRBD2	TGTGCCAGCAGCTTGGATAGCGGGGTACACAATGAGCAGTTCTTC	CASSLDSGVHNEQFF
once	TRBV2	TRBJ1-2	NA	TGTGCCAGCAGTGTACTGGGGAATAACTATGGCTACACCTTC	CASSVLGNNYGYTF
NA	TRBV14	TRBJ1-5	TRBD1	TGTGCCAGCAGCCAAAGACAGGGACAGCCCCAGCATTTT	CASSQRQGQPQHF
few	TRBV4-1	TRBJ1-2	NA	TGCGCCAGCAGCCCTGGGCCAGGGTCCTATGGCTACACCTTC	CASSPGPGSYGYTF
few	TRBV2	TRBJ1-1	NA	TGTGCCAGCAGTGAAGCGAAATTTAGCTACACTGAAGCTTTCTTT	CASSEAKFSYTEAFF